These 14 T cell receptor beta chains came from one sample sequenced in a study of cytomegalovirus exposure and HLA in healthy donors. Here immunoSEQ multiplex PCR was the method, and the copy in TCRdb shows in-frame clones only, minus some. The sample shows approximately 160,000 clones, around nine tenths of them seen only once. The sequencing sample was made of PBMCs. The receptor source for this set is a woman aged 18-29 years in good health and CMV-seropositive.

The chain is built from TRBV6-5 and TRBJ2-1; D might be TRBD2 (5 bases). This CDR3 has 15 amino acids. Germline loops: CDR1 MNHEY, CDR2 SVGAGI. The germline V and J ends were trimmed by 3 bases and 1 base, with 10 bases remaining between them. As DNA, the CDR3 is TGTGCCAGCAGTTATGGTTCGGGGTCCTACAATGAGCAGTTCTTC. Its translation is CASSYGSGSYNEQFF.

CDR3 DNA: TGTGCCAGCTCACCACGAAGGGACAGGGATTGGAATGAGCAGTTCTTC. Translated: CASSPRRDRDWNEQFF. V usage is TRBV18 and J usage is TRBJ2-1; 9 bases align to TRBD1. The CDR3 has 16 residues. With V trimmed by 1 base and J by 7 bases, 8 bases remained unmatched. Germline V gives CDR1 KGHSH, CDR2 LQKENI.

This chain joins TRBV29-1 and TRBJ2-3; TRBD2 is a possible D gene (6 bases). The CDR3 consists of 13 residues. Looked up from germline, CDR1 is SQVTM and CDR2 is ANQGSEA. The V gene lost 2 bases and the J gene lost 3 bases, with 9 bases spanning the gap. This CDR3 is CSVELALTDTQYF. The CDR3 bases are TGCAGCGTTGAACTAGCGTTGACAGATACGCAGTATTTT.

The chain recombines TRBV9 with TRBJ2-5; weak D call: TRBD1 (5 bases). Germline V lookup: CDR1 SGDLS, CDR2 YYNGEE. The CDR3 has 15 amino acids. The V and J ends lost 0 bases and 5 bases respectively, with 14 bases between them. The CDR3: CASSVALGVGETQYF. The CDR3 bases are TGTGCCAGCAGCGTAGCATTAGGGGTAGGGGAGACCCAGTACTTC.

The chain carries TRBV5-1 and TRBJ2-1; TRBD1 might be the D (6 bases). Trimming cost V 3 bases and J 0 bases, with 7 bases left between them. The CDR3 has 14 residues. In germline, CDR1 is SGHRS, CDR2 YFSETQ. CDR3 region: CASSSQGSYNEQFF. In DNA, the CDR3 is TGCGCCAGCAGCTCACAGGGCTCCTACAATGAGCAGTTCTTC.

The V call is TRBV29-1, the J call TRBJ1-1; 7 bases line up with TRBD1. The CDR3 is made up of 14 amino acids. The junction had 6 bases not matched to a gene; V was cut back by 1 base and J by 4 bases. Germline V lookup: CDR1 SQVTM, CDR2 ANQGSEA. The CDR3 DNA is TGCAGCGTTGAAGTTGACAGGGTGGGCACTGAAGCTTTCTTT. This sequence encodes CSVEVDRVGTEAFF.

The gene calls are TRBV7-2 and TRBJ1-4; TRBD1 matches at 9 bases. CDR1 and CDR2 (germline): SGHTA, FQGNSA. This CDR3 region has 14 residues. Trimming at V came to 6 bases and at J to 6 bases, leaving 5 bases not matched to a gene. In nucleotides, the CDR3 is TGTGCCAGCAGTCTTAACAGGGGGCATGAAAAACTGTTTTTT. Its translation: CASSLNRGHEKLFF.

This sequence joins TRBV4-1 and TRBJ2-7; 10 bases fit TRBD1. Germline-derived CDR1 and CDR2 are MGHRA and YSYEKL. J gave up 3 bases and V 0 bases, and 17 bases lay outside the gene matches. The CDR3 sequence is 20 residues long. The CDR3 DNA reads TGCGCCAGCAGCCAAGATTGGAGTAGCTTGGCGGACAGGGGGATCTACGAGCAGTACTTC. Its translation is CASSQDWSSLADRGIYEQYF.

The rearrangement uses TRBV19 and TRBJ2-3; the match to TRBD2 covers 8 bases. J was trimmed by 6 bases and V by 6 bases; bases with no gene match: 11. Germline values: CDR1 LNHDA, CDR2 SQIVND (reference sequence). CDR3 length equals 15 residues. The CDR3 DNA reads TGTGCCAGTAGCCTCCTAGCGGGCCGAGGGGATACGCAGTATTTT. Protein sequence: CASSLLAGRGDTQYF.

The chain couples TRBV7-9 to TRBJ2-3; 8 bases match TRBD2. V was clipped by 5 bases and J by 6 bases; unmatched bases: 7. The germline gives CDR1 SEHNR, CDR2 FQNEAQ (reference sequence). This CDR3 has 14 amino acids. The CDR3 is CASSTRTSLDTQYF. The CDR3 region has the DNA TGTGCCAGCAGCACGCGGACTAGCTTGGATACGCAGTATTTT.

The rearrangement uses TRBV18 and TRBJ2-1, with D possibly matching TRBD2 (5 bases). The germline V and J ends were trimmed by 2 bases and 0 bases, with 20 bases remaining between them. This CDR3 has 19 residues. Germline values: CDR1 KGHSH, CDR2 LQKENI. CDR3 nucleotide sequence: TGTGCCAGCTCACCAGGTCTAGCATCAGGAGAGTACTCCTACAATGAGCAGTTCTTC. This sequence encodes CASSPGLASGEYSYNEQFF.

This clone was observed a few times. CDR3 loop: CASREPGGVNTEAFF. The CDR3 DNA reads as TGTGCCAGCAGGGAACCCGGGGGGGTGAACACTGAAGCTTTCTTT. The rearrangement joins TRBV6-1 to TRBJ1-1, with D perhaps TRBD1 (5 bases). The germline V gene has CDR1 MNHNS and CDR2 SASEGT. The V end lost 6 bases, the J end lost 0 bases, and 14 bases lay between the germline ends. The CDR3 extends over 15 amino acids.

The V call is TRBV9, the J call TRBJ2-3; 9 positions agree with TRBD2. The CDR3 loop spans 20 amino acids. The germline V gene encodes CDR1 SGDLS and CDR2 YYNGEE. The V gene end was trimmed by 3 bases and the J gene end by 0 bases; junction bases not matched to a gene: 17. CDR3 nucleotide sequence: TGTGCCAGCAGCGACGGGGGTAGCGGGAGTAGTAAGGGGAGCACAGATACGCAGTATTTT. This sequence encodes CASSDGGSGSSKGSTDTQYF. The variable domain in full, completed from reference TRBV9 and TRBJ2-3, reads DSGVTQTPKHLITATGQRVTLRCSPRSGDLSVYWYQQSLDQGLQFLIQYYNGEERAKGNILERFSAQQFPDLHSELNLSSLELGDSALYFCASSDGGSGSSKGSTDTQYFGPGTRLTVL.

The rearrangement uses TRBV6-6 and TRBJ2-7; 9 positions match TRBD1. J was trimmed by 3 bases and V by 6 bases; bases with no gene match: 9. CDR1 MNHNY and CDR2 SVGAGI come from the germline V gene (reference sequence). This CDR3 region has 15 residues. The CDR3 is CASRLQGAQFYEQYF. The CDR3, as DNA: TGTGCCAGCAGACTACAGGGGGCCCAATTCTACGAGCAGTACTTC.